What follows are 7 T cell receptor beta chains derived from one specimen sequenced in a study of vaccination and CD4 T cells after COVID-19. The treatment here: approximately 9-day PBMC culture with coronavirus spike peptide pools or control peptides (ViraFEST assay). Their antigen targets remain unknown. Once obtained from cultured CD4+ T cells, the DNA was sequenced using the Oncomine TCR Beta short-read assay. Each CDR3 protein is one row after TCRdb ran MiXCR on the PCR reads. The sample records around 15,000 distinct CDR3 sequences, roughly 80% being singletons. Sequences were derived from CD4+ T cells from blood, cultured in vitro, sampled after SARS-CoV-2 vaccination. These receptors were taken from a human donor who received a COVID-19 vaccine.

The chain joins TRBV6-1 to TRBJ2-1; D may correspond to TRBD1 or TRBD2 (5 bases each). This CDR3 has 14 residues. Trimming took off 11 bases at V and 6 bases at J, with 20 bases between the two ends. Germline V CDR1 and CDR2: MNHNS, SASEGT. This CDR3 is CASGSGRLSNEQFF. For the CDR3, the DNA is TGTGCCTCAGGGTCGGGACGGCTCTCCAATGAGCAGTTCTTC.

This clonotype was found once. The chain couples TRBV15 to TRBJ1-2, with a weak D call TRBD1 (5 bases). From germline, CDR1 is LNHNV and CDR2 YYDKDF (reference sequence). Trimming pared 1 base from V and 2 bases from J, leaving 11 bases between. The CDR3 sequence is 15 residues long. DNA of the CDR3: TGTGCCACCAGCAGAGGTCATACAGGAAACTATGGCTACACCTTC. Translating gives CATSRGHTGNYGYTF. The full variable domain, rest sourced from reference TRBV15 and TRBJ1-2, is DAMVIQNPRYQVTQFGKPVTLSCSQTLNHNVMYWYQQKSSQAPKLLFHYYDKDFNNEADTPDNFQSRRPNTSFCFLDIRSPGLGDTAMYLCATSRGHTGNYGYTFGSGTRLTVV.

The J gene is TRBJ1-5, the V gene TRBV7-9; D uncertain. This CDR3 contains 13 residues. In germline, CDR1 is SEHNR, CDR2 FQNEAQ (reference sequence). Trimming pared 1 base from V and 7 bases from J, leaving 8 bases between. The chain's CDR3 is CASSLEQSQPQHF. The CDR3 bases are TGTGCCAGCAGCTTAGAACAGAGCCAGCCCCAGCATTTT.

This clonotype appeared a few times. V usage is TRBV6-5 and J usage is TRBJ1-2, with D possibly TRBD1 on 6 matching bases. CDR1 and CDR2 from the germline V gene are MNHEY and SVGAGI. The CDR3 covers 17 residues. V shed 2 bases and J shed 3 bases, with 19 bases lying between them. The CDR3 loop reads CASSYRLQAGVDYGYTF. The DNA for the CDR3 is TGTGCCAGCAGTTACCGTTTACAAGCAGGGGTGGACTATGGCTACACCTTC.

The V and J genes are TRBV6-1 and TRBJ1-1; the D gene is possibly TRBD1 (5 bases). Per germline, CDR1 MNHNS and CDR2 SASEGT. The CDR3 spans 13 residues. V was cut by 10 bases and J by 7 bases, with 19 bases left in between. The CDR3 region is CATNLKRRGEAFF. The DNA of the CDR3 is TGTGCCACCAACCTCAAGCGGAGGGGTGAAGCTTTCTTT.

This clonotype was recorded once. This chain connects TRBV2 to TRBJ1-6; a weak D match, TRBD1 (6 bases). Germline CDR1 SNHLY, CDR2 FYNNEI. This CDR3 is built from 19 residues. V was cut by 7 bases and J by 0 bases, with 22 bases left in between. CDR3 bases: TGTGCCAGCATTGGTCTTAGCAGGGGCCCCAGCTCCTATAATTCACCCCTCCACTTT. Protein sequence: CASIGLSRGPSSYNSPLHF.

This chain links TRBV21-1 with TRBJ1-2; the DNA was not compared with TRBD1, the D call given in the table. TRBV21-1 is described as a pseudogene. The length of the CDR3 is 14 residues. CDR3 DNA sequence: TGTGCCAGCAGCATACCGACAGGGCACTATGGCTACACCTTC. Protein product: CASSIPTGHYGYTF.